The clone carrying this TCR beta chain came up many times. Per the germline V gene, CDR1 is LGHNA and CDR2 is YSLEER. CDR3 length: 13 amino acids. With 1 base removed from V and 9 bases from J, the gap between germline ends came to 7 bases. This record comes from a study of T-cell reconstitution after alpha-beta-depleted transplantation in children. For TCRbeta, the library was prepared with unique molecular identifiers. TCRdb redid the calling of the PCR reads with MiXCR, one entry per CDR3 protein. Among 15,000 to 20,000 distinct CDR3 sequences, about 4.7% were seen once, and the ten largest hold around 7.5%.

The clonotype originates from a boy between 5 and 17 years old with acute lymphoblastic leukemia, due to receive a stem cell transplant. The chain has TRBV4-3 and TRBJ1-6, with D unresolved. The material sequenced was PBMCs, taken before TCRalphabeta/CD19-depleted stem cell transplant. Here the CDR3 DNA reads TGCGCCAGCAGCCAAGTAGTCGGTTCACCCCTCCACTTT. It encodes CASSQVVGSPLHF.